These 13 T cell receptor beta chains came from one sample sequenced in a study of T cells after yellow fever vaccination. TCRdb reanalysed the 5' RACE reads using MiXCR and keeps one entry per CDR3 protein. The data show about 260,000 distinct CDR3 sequences, more than 3.5% seen once. The material was PBMCs, obtained 15 days after the yellow fever booster vaccination. The receptors were sampled from a man in his late teens or twenties who received the YFV17D yellow fever vaccine.

V and J are TRBV6-5 and TRBJ2-1; 8 nucleotides align to TRBD1. The V segment lost 0 bases and the J segment 8 bases; nucleotides outside the gene matches: 9. Germline CDR1 reads MNHEY; CDR2 reads SVGAGI. The length of the CDR3 is 16 residues. The CDR3 bases are TGTGCCAGCAGTTACTCGGCTCAGGGGGCTAGGGATGAGCAGTTCTTC. Its protein product is CASSYSAQGARDEQFF.

This clonotype was recorded at least ten times. This chain connects TRBV24-1 to TRBJ2-5, with D perhaps TRBD1 (5 bases). This CDR3 region has 16 residues. Trimming shortened V by 3 bases and J by 2 bases, and 15 bases separated the two germline ends. Per the germline V gene, CDR1 is KGHDR and CDR2 is SFDVKD. The CDR3 loop is CATSDPAGKGQETQYF. For the CDR3, the DNA is TGTGCCACCAGTGATCCCGCAGGGAAAGGGCAAGAGACCCAGTACTTC.

This clonotype was seen many times. The chain couples TRBV12-3 or TRBV12-4 to TRBJ1-2, with a weak D call TRBD1 (6 bases). This CDR3 region has 13 residues. V lost 4 bases and J lost 4, with 10 bases in between. This CDR3 reads CASSSTGSYGYTF. The CDR3 nucleotides are TGTGCCAGCAGTTCGACAGGTTCCTATGGCTACACCTTC.

This clonotype was recorded many times. The chain employs TRBV29-1 and TRBJ1-1; D gene uncertain. Germline lookup yields CDR1 SQVTM and CDR2 ANQGSEA. The CDR3 covers 12 residues. V lost 3 bases and J lost 1, with 6 bases in between. CDR3 coding DNA: TGCAGCGTTGACGTGAGGAACACTGAAGCTTTCTTT. It translates to CSVDVRNTEAFF.

Ten or more counts support this clonotype. The V call is TRBV24-1, the J call TRBJ2-5; tentative D call: TRBD1 (5 bases). The germline CDR1 and CDR2 sequences are KGHDR and SFDVKD. CDR3 length: 13 amino acids. V was clipped by 9 bases and J by 0 bases, with 10 bases between them. Here the CDR3 DNA reads TGTGCCACCTCCGACAGTAACCAAGAGACCCAGTACTTC. Protein product: CATSDSNQETQYF.

V gene TRBV11-3 combines with J gene TRBJ2-2; possibly TRBD2 for D (5 bases). V lost 5 bases and J 5 bases, leaving 12 bases between the germline ends. Looked up from germline, CDR1 is SGHNT and CDR2 is YENEEA. This CDR3 comprises 14 residues. CDR3 sequence: CASSARGRTGELFF. CDR3 bases: TGTGCCAGCAGCGCACGCGGGCGGACCGGGGAGCTGTTTTTT.

This clonotype was found many times. The CDR3 loop is CASSLQGANDIQYF. The CDR3 coding sequence is TGTGCCAGCAGCTTGCAAGGGGCTAATGACATTCAGTACTTC. The chain uses TRBV5-4 and TRBJ2-4; possible D gene TRBD1, 5 bases. CDR3 length equals 14 residues. V dropped 1 base and J dropped 8 bases, with 13 bases sitting between them. In germline, CDR1 is SGHNT, CDR2 YYREEE (reference sequence).

This clonotype has at least ten counts. The gene calls are TRBV6-5 and TRBJ2-1, with TRBD2 identical over 9 bases. Trimming took 0 bases from V and 6 from J; bases not matched to a gene: 9. Germline values: CDR1 MNHEY, CDR2 SVGAGI. This CDR3 has 17 amino acids. This CDR3 is CASSYSERGLAINEQFF. In DNA form, the CDR3 reads TGTGCCAGCAGTTACTCAGAGCGGGGACTAGCCATCAATGAGCAGTTCTTC.

Many counts were recorded for this clonotype. The J gene is TRBJ2-5, the V gene TRBV5-5, with TRBD1 identical over 7 bases. Unmatched junction bases numbered 5, after V lost 4 bases and J lost 2 bases. This CDR3 has 14 amino acids. Germline-derived CDR1 and CDR2 are SGHKS and YYEKEE (reference sequence). The CDR3 bases are TGTGCCAGCAGCCTACGGGACAGTCAAGAGACCCAGTACTTC. As protein: CASSLRDSQETQYF.

This clonotype was counted at least ten times. The chain couples TRBV6-1 to TRBJ2-7; D might be TRBD2 (5 bases). This CDR3 has 14 amino acids. Germline V gene lookup returns CDR1 MNHNS and CDR2 SASEGT. V lost 1 base and J lost 2, with 9 bases in between. CDR3 nucleotide sequence: TGTGCCAGCAGTGAAGGAGGTAGCGCCTACGAGCAGTACTTC. Translation: CASSEGGSAYEQYF.

At least ten counts were recorded for this clonotype. The V gene is TRBV7-9, the J gene TRBJ2-7; unclear D gene. The germline V and J ends were trimmed by 5 bases and 6 bases, with 17 bases remaining between them. Germline V gives CDR1 SEHNR, CDR2 FQNEAQ (reference sequence). The CDR3 runs 14 residues. CDR3 coding DNA: TGTGCCAGCAGCGATACAACCCCACCTCGCGAGCAGTACTTC. Protein sequence: CASSDTTPPREQYF. Combining the CDR3 with reference TRBV7-9 and TRBJ2-7 gives the whole variable domain DTGVSQNPRHKITKRGQNVTFRCDPISEHNRLYWYRQTLGQGPEFLTYFQNEAQLEKSRLLSDRFSAERPKGSFSTLEIQRTEQGDSAMYLCASSDTTPPREQYFGPGTRLTVT.

The table lists this clonotype with many counts. The V gene is TRBV5-1, the J gene TRBJ2-3, with 13 bases identical to TRBD2. Germline assignment: CDR1 SGHRS and CDR2 YFSETQ. This CDR3 spans 14 amino acids. V dropped 7 bases and J dropped 6; count of bases not matched to a gene: 5. This chain's CDR3 is CASRLAGGSDTQYF. CDR3 coding DNA: TGCGCCAGCCGACTAGCGGGGGGAAGCGATACGCAGTATTTT.

The table lists this clonotype with many counts. The chain recombines TRBV5-1 with TRBJ2-3, with a weak D call TRBD2 (6 bases). Germline V gene data show CDR1 as SGHRS and CDR2 as YFSETQ. V was pared by 4 bases and J by 5 bases, with 14 bases between. The CDR3 is 14 residues long. CDR3 in DNA: TGCGCCAGCAGCCTGGGGGGAACGGGAGATACGCAGTATTTT. This sequence encodes CASSLGGTGDTQYF.